This T cell receptor (beta chain) was retrieved from a study of TIL therapy for anti-PD-1-resistant metastatic lung cancer. About the research overall: Tumors were harvested before any PD-1/PD-L1 blockade. Tumors carried a median 1.5 non-synonymous mutations per megabase.

Stated time point: pre-treatment sample, taken before nivolumab and TIL therapy. Patients were adults with stage 4 NSCLC. A word on this clone: The antigen is unknown.

Germline V CDR1 and CDR2: LNHDA, SQIVND (reference sequence). The CDR3 runs 17 residues. Trimming removed 3 bases at V and 5 bases at J, with 17 bases between. This was the immunoSEQ v3 assay. Only in-frame clones appear in the TCRdb table, and some are missing; sequencing was by immunoSEQ multiplex PCR. The repertoire includes more than 55,000 clones, 69% of them detected once, and 5.5% to 8.5% sits in the top ten. Findings and caveats of the study: TIL clonotype persistence in blood showed no apparent association with response.

The chain has TRBV19 and TRBJ1-6; maybe TRBD1 (5 bases). This TCR was recovered from a person aged 25-85 years with non-small cell lung cancer. The sequences come from blood, collected at baseline. The CDR3: CASSIRPQGVNNSPLHF. CDR3 bases: TGTGCCAGTAGTATTCGGCCTCAAGGGGTCAATAATTCACCCCTCCACTTT.